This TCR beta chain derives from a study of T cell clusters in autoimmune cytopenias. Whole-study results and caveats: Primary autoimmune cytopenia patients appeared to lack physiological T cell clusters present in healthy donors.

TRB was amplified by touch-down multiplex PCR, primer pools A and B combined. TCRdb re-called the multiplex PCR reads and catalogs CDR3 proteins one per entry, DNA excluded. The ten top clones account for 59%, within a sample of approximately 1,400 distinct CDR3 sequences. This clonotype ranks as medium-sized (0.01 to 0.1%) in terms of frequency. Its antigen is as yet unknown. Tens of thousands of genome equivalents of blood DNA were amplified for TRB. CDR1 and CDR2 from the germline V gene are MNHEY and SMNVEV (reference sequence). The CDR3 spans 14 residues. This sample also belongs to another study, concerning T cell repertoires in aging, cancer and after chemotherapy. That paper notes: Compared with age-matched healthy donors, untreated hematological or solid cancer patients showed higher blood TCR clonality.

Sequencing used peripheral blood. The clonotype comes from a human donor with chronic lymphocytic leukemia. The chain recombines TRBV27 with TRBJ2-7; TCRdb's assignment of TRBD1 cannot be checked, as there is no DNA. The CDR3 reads CASSWRQLSYEQYF.